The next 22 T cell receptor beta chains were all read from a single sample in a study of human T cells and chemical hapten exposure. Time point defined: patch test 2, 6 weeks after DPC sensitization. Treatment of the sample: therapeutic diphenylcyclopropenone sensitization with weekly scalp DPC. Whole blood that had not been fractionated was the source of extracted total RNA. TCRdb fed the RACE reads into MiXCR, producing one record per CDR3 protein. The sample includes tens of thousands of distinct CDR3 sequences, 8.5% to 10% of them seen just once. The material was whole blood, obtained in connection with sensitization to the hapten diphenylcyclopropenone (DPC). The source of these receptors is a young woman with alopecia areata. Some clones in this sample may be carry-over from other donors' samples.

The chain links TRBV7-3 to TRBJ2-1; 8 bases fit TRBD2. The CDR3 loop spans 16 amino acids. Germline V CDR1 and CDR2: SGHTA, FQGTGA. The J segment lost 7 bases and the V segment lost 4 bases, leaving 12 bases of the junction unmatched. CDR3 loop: CASSSDSGAGGNEQFF. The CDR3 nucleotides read TGTGCCAGCAGCTCTGATAGCGGGGCGGGAGGTAATGAGCAGTTCTTC.

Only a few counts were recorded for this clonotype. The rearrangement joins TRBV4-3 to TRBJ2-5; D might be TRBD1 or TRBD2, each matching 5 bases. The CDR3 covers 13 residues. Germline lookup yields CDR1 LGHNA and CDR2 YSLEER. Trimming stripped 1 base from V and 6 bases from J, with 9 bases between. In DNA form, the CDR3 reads TGCGCCAGCAGCCAAGGCCGGGGACAGACCCAGTACTTC. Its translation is CASSQGRGQTQYF.

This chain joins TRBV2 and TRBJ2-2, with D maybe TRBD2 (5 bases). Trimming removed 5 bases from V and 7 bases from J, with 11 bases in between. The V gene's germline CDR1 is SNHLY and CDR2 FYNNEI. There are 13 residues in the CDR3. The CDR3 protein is CASSQEEVGELFF. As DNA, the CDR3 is TGTGCCAGCAGTCAGGAGGAAGTCGGGGAGCTGTTTTTT.

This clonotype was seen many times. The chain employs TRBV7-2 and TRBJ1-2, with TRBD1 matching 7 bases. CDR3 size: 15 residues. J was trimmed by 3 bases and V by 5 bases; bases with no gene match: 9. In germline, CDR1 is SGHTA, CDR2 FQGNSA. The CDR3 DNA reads TGTGCCAGCAGCATTAGAACAGGGGTTGACTATGGCTACACCTTC. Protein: CASSIRTGVDYGYTF. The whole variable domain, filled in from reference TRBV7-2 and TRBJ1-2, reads GAGVSQSPSNKVTEKGKDVELRCDPISGHTALYWYRQSLGQGLEFLIYFQGNSAPDKSGLPSDRFSAERTGGSVSTLTIQRTQQEDSAVYLCASSIRTGVDYGYTFGSGTRLTVV.

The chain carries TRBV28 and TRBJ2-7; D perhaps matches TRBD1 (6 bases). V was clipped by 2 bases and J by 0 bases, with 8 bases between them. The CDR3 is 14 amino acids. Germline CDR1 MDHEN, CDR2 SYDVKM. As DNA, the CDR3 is TGTGCCAGCAGTTTAAGGACAGCCTCCTACGAGCAGTACTTC. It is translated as CASSLRTASYEQYF. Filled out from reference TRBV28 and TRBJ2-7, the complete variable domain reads DVKVTQSSRYLVKRTGEKVFLECVQDMDHENMFWYRQDPGLGLRLIYFSYDVKMKEKGDIPEGYSVSREKKERFSLILESASTNQTSMYLCASSLRTASYEQYFGPGTRLTVT.

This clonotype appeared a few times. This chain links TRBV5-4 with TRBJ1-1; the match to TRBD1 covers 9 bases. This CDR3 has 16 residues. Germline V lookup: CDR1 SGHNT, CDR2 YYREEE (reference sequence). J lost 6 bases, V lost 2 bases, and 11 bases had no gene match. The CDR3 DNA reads TGTGCCAGCAGCTTCCCACCGGGACAGGGCGGCCCTGAAGCTTTCTTT. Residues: CASSFPPGQGGPEAFF. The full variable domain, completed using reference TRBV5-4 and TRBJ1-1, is ETGVTQSPTHLIKTRGQQVTLRCSSQSGHNTVSWYQQALGQGPQFIFQYYREEENGRGNFPPRFSGLQFPNYSSELNVNALELDDSALYLCASSFPPGQGGPEAFFGQGTRLTVV.

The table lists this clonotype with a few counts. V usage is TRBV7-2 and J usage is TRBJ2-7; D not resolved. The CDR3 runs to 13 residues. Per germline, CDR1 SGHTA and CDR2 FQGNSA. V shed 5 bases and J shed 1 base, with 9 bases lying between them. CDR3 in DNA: TGTGCCAGCAGCCCGACGTCTTCCTACGAGCAGTACTTC. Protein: CASSPTSSYEQYF.

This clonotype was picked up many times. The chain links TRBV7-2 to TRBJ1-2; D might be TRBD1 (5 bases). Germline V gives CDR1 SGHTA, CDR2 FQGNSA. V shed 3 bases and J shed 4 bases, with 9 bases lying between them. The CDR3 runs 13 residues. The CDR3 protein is CASSFDSLYGYTF. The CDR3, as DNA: TGTGCCAGCAGCTTCGACAGTCTCTATGGCTACACCTTC.

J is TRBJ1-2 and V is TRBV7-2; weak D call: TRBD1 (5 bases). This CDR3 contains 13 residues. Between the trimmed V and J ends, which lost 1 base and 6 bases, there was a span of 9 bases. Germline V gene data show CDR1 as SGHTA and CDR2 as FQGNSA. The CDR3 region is CASSLGQGDGYTF. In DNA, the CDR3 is TGTGCCAGCAGCTTAGGGCAGGGAGATGGCTACACCTTC.

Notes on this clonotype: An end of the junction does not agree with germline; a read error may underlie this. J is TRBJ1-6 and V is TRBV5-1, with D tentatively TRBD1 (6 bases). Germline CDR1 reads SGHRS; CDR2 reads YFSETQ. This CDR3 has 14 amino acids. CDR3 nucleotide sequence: TGCGCCAGCACCTTGAGCAGGGGAGATTCACCCCTCCACTTT. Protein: CASTLSRGDSPLHF.

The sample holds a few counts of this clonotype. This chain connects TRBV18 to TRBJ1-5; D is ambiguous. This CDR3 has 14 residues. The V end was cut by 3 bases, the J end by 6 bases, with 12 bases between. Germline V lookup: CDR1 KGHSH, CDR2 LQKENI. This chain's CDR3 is CASSPVLSRQPQHF. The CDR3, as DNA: TGTGCCAGCTCACCCGTCCTTAGCCGTCAGCCCCAGCATTTT.

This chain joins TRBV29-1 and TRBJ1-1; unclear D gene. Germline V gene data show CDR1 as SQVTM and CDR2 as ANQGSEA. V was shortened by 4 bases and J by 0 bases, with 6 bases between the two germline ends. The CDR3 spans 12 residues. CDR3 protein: CSVGRMNTEAFF. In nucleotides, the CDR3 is TGCAGCGTTGGTCGGATGAACACTGAAGCTTTCTTT.

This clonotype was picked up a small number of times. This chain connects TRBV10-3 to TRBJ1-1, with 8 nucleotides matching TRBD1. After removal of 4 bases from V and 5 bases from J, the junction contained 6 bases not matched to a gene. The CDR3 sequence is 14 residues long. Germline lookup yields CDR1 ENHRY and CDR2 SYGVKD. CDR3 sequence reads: CAISGVDRGTEAFF. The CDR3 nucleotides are TGTGCCATCAGTGGGGTAGACAGGGGTACTGAAGCTTTCTTT.

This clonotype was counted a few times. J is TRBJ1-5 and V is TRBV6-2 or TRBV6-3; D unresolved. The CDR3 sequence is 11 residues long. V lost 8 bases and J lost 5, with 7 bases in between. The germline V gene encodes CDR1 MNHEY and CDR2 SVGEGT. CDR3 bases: TGTGCCAGCGGGAATCATCAGCCCCAGCATTTT. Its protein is CASGNHQPQHF.

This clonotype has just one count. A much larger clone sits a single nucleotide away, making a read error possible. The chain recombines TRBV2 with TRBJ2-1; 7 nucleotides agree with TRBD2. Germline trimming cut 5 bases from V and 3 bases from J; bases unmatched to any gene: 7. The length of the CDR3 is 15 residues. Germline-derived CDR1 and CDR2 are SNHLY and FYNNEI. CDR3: CASSRSGAYYNEQFF. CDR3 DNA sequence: TGTGCCAGCAGTCGCAGCGGGGCATACTACAATGAGCAGTTCTTC.

CDR3 in DNA: TGTGCCAGCGCGAGTGGTGGGGGGGCCGGAGATACGCAGTATTTT. It yields the protein CASASGGGAGDTQYF. The rearrangement links TRBV12-3 or TRBV12-4 to TRBJ2-3; TRBD2 might be the D (7 bases). The CDR3 sequence is 15 residues long. V lost 8 bases and J lost 5, with 20 bases in between.

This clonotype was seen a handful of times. In DNA, the CDR3 is TGTGCCAGCAGAAGGGTTCTGGCCAGGGGTGAGCAGTTCTTC. The encoded protein is CASRRVLARGEQFF. The chain combines TRBV5-4 with TRBJ2-1; tentatively, D is TRBD1 (6 bases). The CDR3 has 14 residues. V was cut by 5 bases and J by 9 bases, with 18 bases left in between. Germline lookup yields CDR1 SGHNT and CDR2 YYREEE (reference sequence).

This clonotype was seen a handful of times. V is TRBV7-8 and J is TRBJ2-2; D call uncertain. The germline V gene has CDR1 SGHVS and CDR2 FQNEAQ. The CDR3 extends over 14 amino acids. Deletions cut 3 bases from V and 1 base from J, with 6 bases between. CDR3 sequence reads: CASSFRVNTGELFF. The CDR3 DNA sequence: TGTGCCAGCAGCTTTCGGGTGAACACCGGGGAGCTGTTTTTT.

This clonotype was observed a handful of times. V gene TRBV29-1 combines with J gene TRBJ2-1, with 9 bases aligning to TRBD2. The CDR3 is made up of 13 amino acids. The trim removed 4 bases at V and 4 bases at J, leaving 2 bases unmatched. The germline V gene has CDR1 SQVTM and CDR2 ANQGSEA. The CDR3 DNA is TGCAGCGTTGGCGGGGGGGGATACAATGAGCAGTTCTTC. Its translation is CSVGGGGYNEQFF.

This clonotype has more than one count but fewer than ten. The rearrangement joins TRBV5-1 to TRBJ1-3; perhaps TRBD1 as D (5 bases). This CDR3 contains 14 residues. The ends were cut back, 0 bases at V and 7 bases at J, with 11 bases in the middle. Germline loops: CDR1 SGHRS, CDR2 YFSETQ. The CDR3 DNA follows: TGCGCCAGCAGCTTGGATGGCAGGGAGAACACCATATATTTT. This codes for CASSLDGRENTIYF.

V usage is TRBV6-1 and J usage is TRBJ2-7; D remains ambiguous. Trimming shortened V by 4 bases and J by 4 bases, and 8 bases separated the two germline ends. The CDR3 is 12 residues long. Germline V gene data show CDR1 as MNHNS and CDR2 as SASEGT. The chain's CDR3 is CASSALNYEQYF. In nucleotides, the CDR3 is TGTGCCAGCAGTGCTTTGAATTACGAGCAGTACTTC.

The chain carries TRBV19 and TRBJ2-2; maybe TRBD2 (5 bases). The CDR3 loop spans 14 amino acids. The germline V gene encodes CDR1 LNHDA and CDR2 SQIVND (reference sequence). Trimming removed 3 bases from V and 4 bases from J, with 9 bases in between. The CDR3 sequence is CASSITGGTGELFF. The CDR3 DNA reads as TGTGCCAGTAGTATTACTGGAGGCACCGGGGAGCTGTTTTTT.